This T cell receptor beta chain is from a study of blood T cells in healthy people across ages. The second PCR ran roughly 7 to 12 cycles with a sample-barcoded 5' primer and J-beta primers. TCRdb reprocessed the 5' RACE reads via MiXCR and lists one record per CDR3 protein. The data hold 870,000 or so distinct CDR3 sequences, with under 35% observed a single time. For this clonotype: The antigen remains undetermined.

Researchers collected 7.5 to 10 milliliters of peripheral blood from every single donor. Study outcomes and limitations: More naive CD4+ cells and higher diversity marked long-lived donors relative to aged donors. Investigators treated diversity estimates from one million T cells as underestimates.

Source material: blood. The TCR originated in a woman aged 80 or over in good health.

CDR3 sequence (DNA): TGTGCCAGCAGCCCAAGCGGGGGTATTCGGGGCAATGAGCAGTTCTTC. Its translation: CASSPSGGIRGNEQFF. V and J are TRBV7-2 and TRBJ2-1; 8 bases agree with TRBD2. The ends lost 5 bases at V and 6 bases at J; junction bases unmatched: 12. From germline, CDR1 is SGHTA and CDR2 FQGNSA. The CDR3 is 16 residues long.